A selection of T cell receptor beta chains follows, all from one sample in a study of PD-L1 blockade in urothelial cancer. Sequencing was performed with immunoSEQ multiplex PCR; in TCRdb, only in-frame clones are kept and a portion is missing. This table holds about 120,000 clones, approximately 90% found once. Sequences were derived from PBMCs, sampled around atezolizumab (anti-PD-L1) treatment. The source is a man aged 55 to 70 with urothelial cancer. The CDR3 runs from the conserved cysteine through the conserved F or W. Each record gives: CDR3 DNA, CDR3 protein, D gene, V gene, J gene, clone size. The D gene is left open where the match is weak. Some rows mark clone size as missing; the rest say once, few, many or name a class of expanded clone.

DNA: TGTGCCAGCACTAGGACTAGCGGGAGTCTAAATGAGCAGTTCTTC
CDR3: CASTRTSGSLNEQFF
D: TRBD2
V: TRBV6-1
J: TRBJ2-1
size: once

DNA: TGTGCCAGCAGCTTAGAAATGAGGAGGTCTGCGAACACCATATATTTT
CDR3: CASSLEMRRSANTIYF
D: -
V: TRBV11-3
J: TRBJ1-3
size: -

DNA: TGTGCCAGTAGTGGAACAGGGGCTGGTAGAGCTTTCTTT
CDR3: CASSGTGAGRAFF
D: TRBD1
V: TRBV19
J: TRBJ1-1
size: -

DNA: TGCGCCAGCAGCCAAGAGGGCCAGGGATGGGGCTATGGCTACACCTTC
CDR3: CASSQEGQGWGYGYTF
D: -
V: TRBV4-3
J: TRBJ1-2
size: -

DNA: TGTGCCAGCAGCTTTTCTTTCGACGAGGCCCAGTACTTC
CDR3: CASSFSFDEAQYF
D: -
V: TRBV5-5
J: TRBJ2-5
size: -

DNA: TGTGCCAGCAGCTCACAAGGAGGGCCAGCCCAGAAGTTCTACGAGCAGTACTTC
CDR3: CASSSQGGPAQKFYEQYF
D: -
V: TRBV5-5
J: TRBJ2-7
size: once

DNA: TGTGCCAGCAGGACTAGCGGGAGGAGGTACGAGCAGTACTTC
CDR3: CASRTSGRRYEQYF
D: TRBD2
V: TRBV6-1
J: TRBJ2-7
size: -

DNA: TGTGCCAGCAGCTTACTCACTGCGGGATTTAGCACAGATACGCAGTATTTT
CDR3: CASSLLTAGFSTDTQYF
D: -
V: TRBV7-8
J: TRBJ2-3
size: -

DNA: TGTGCCAGCAGTTTCCGACCTAGCGGGGGGGCACAGAATGAGCAGTTCTTC
CDR3: CASSFRPSGGAQNEQFF
D: TRBD2
V: TRBV27
J: TRBJ2-1
size: -

DNA: TGCGCCAGCGGACAGGGGTCCCAAGAGACCCAGTACTTC
CDR3: CASGQGSQETQYF
D: TRBD1
V: TRBV5-1
J: TRBJ2-5
size: -

DNA: TGTGCCAGCAGCTTAGTTTTCCGGGAGGGGACTGAAGCTTTCTTT
CDR3: CASSLVFREGTEAFF
D: -
V: TRBV7-8
J: TRBJ1-1
size: -

DNA: TGTGCCAGTACAGGGTCAACCGGGGAGCTGTTTTTT
CDR3: CASTGSTGELFF
D: -
V: TRBV2
J: TRBJ2-2
size: -

DNA: TGTGCCAGCAGCCGGGACAGGCTTAGCTCCTACAATGAGCAGTTCTTC
CDR3: CASSRDRLSSYNEQFF
D: TRBD1
V: TRBV7-2
J: TRBJ2-1
size: -

DNA: TGCGCCAGCAGCCAAGGGACAGACAGGAGGAACACTGAAGCTTTCTTT
CDR3: CASSQGTDRRNTEAFF
D: -
V: TRBV4-3
J: TRBJ1-1
size: -

DNA: TGCAGCGTCCGAGGTCCAATTAAGGCGGGATCCGGGGAGCTGTTTTTT
CDR3: CSVRGPIKAGSGELFF
D: -
V: TRBV29-1
J: TRBJ2-2
size: -

DNA: TGTGCCAGCAGTGTCGGGGTGGCCGGGGAGCTGTTTTTT
CDR3: CASSVGVAGELFF
D: -
V: TRBV27
J: TRBJ2-2
size: -

DNA: TGTGCCTGGACTGGGTTGGGGGCCCTTGGCTACACCTTC
CDR3: CAWTGLGALGYTF
D: -
V: TRBV30
J: TRBJ1-2
size: -

DNA: TGTGCCAGCAGCGGTGACAGGAGCTCCTACGAGCAGTACTTC
CDR3: CASSGDRSSYEQYF
D: -
V: TRBV7-2
J: TRBJ2-7
size: -

DNA: TGTGCCAGCAGTTTAACTGGGGGAGGCCTCCGTATGGGAACCTACGAGCAGTACTTC
CDR3: CASSLTGGGLRMGTYEQYF
D: -
V: TRBV27
J: TRBJ2-7
size: -

DNA: TGCGCCAGCAGTGAAAACCTGGCATACGAGCAGTACTTC
CDR3: CASSENLAYEQYF
D: -
V: TRBV10-2
J: TRBJ2-7
size: -

DNA: TGTGCCAGCCGACGACAGGGAAGTTCACCCCTCCACTTT
CDR3: CASRRQGSSPLHF
D: TRBD1
V: TRBV27
J: TRBJ1-6
size: -

DNA: TGTGCCAGCAGCCCCTCAGCGAACACCGGGGAGCTGTTTTTT
CDR3: CASSPSANTGELFF
D: -
V: TRBV7-9
J: TRBJ2-2
size: -

DNA: TGTGCCAGCAGTTTGGACAGCACCTACGAGCAGTACTTC
CDR3: CASSLDSTYEQYF
D: -
V: TRBV28
J: TRBJ2-7
size: -

DNA: TGTGCCAGCAGTTCGGTTGCCGGGACAGCTTATGGCTACACCTTC
CDR3: CASSSVAGTAYGYTF
D: TRBD1
V: TRBV6-5
J: TRBJ1-2
size: -

DNA: TGTGCCAGCAGCTCCGGGGGGGAGCAGTACTTC
CDR3: CASSSGGEQYF
D: TRBD2
V: TRBV14
J: TRBJ2-7
size: -

DNA: TGTGCCAGCAGCCGAGGGGGGGCCTCTACCTACGAGCAGTACTTC
CDR3: CASSRGGASTYEQYF
D: -
V: TRBV7-9
J: TRBJ2-7
size: -

DNA: TGTGCCAGCAGCTTAGAGGCAGGGATCCACGAGCAGTACTTC
CDR3: CASSLEAGIHEQYF
D: -
V: TRBV11-2
J: TRBJ2-7
size: -

DNA: TGTGCCAGCTCACTCCGGACAGGAGGCCCAGGAGAGACCCAGTACTTC
CDR3: CASSLRTGGPGETQYF
D: TRBD1
V: TRBV18
J: TRBJ2-5
size: -

DNA: TGCGCCAGCAGCTGGGGGACAGGGGGCAGTGCTTTCTTT
CDR3: CASSWGTGGSAFF
D: TRBD1
V: TRBV5-1
J: TRBJ1-1
size: -

DNA: TGCGCCAGCAGCTTGGGTACTAGCGGGGCGTACGAGCAGTACTTC
CDR3: CASSLGTSGAYEQYF
D: TRBD2
V: TRBV5-1
J: TRBJ2-7
size: -

DNA: TGTGCCAGCAGACGTACGACGGAGCACAATTCACCCCTCCACTTT
CDR3: CASRRTTEHNSPLHF
D: -
V: TRBV7-9
J: TRBJ1-6
size: -

DNA: TGTGCCAGCTCACCACCGCGGGGACAGGGCGGAACCGGGGAGCTGTTTTTT
CDR3: CASSPPRGQGGTGELFF
D: TRBD1
V: TRBV18
J: TRBJ2-2
size: -

DNA: TGTGCCAGCAGTTCCCCGGGACAGACGACCTACGAGCAGTACTTC
CDR3: CASSSPGQTTYEQYF
D: TRBD1
V: TRBV28
J: TRBJ2-7
size: -

DNA: TGTGCCAGCAGCTCGGACAGGGGGCGTCTCACCTTC
CDR3: CASSSDRGRLTF
D: TRBD1
V: TRBV11-2
J: TRBJ1-2
size: -

DNA: TGTGCCAGCAGCGGGCCGGGACAGGGGGCGGTTGAGCAGTACTTC
CDR3: CASSGPGQGAVEQYF
D: TRBD1
V: TRBV9
J: TRBJ2-7
size: -

DNA: TGTGCCAGCAGCTGGTACCGGGACAGCTCCTACGAGCAGTACTTC
CDR3: CASSWYRDSSYEQYF
D: TRBD1
V: TRBV5-6
J: TRBJ2-7
size: -

DNA: TGTGCCAGCAGCAAAGCGCTCGTGACGGAAGAACGGGAACTGTTTTTT
CDR3: CASSKALVTEERELFF
D: -
V: TRBV21-1
J: TRBJ1-4
size: few

DNA: TGTGCCATCAGTGTCAGGACTACCAGCACCGGGGAGCTGTTTTTT
CDR3: CAISVRTTSTGELFF
D: -
V: TRBV10-3
J: TRBJ2-2
size: -

DNA: TGCGCCAGCAGCTTGGTTGGGGACAGCGTGTACGAGCAGTACTTC
CDR3: CASSLVGDSVYEQYF
D: TRBD1
V: TRBV5-1
J: TRBJ2-7
size: -

DNA: TGTGCCAGCAGCCAACCAGGACAGAGCGGCTATGGCTACACCTTC
CDR3: CASSQPGQSGYGYTF
D: -
V: TRBV4-2
J: TRBJ1-2
size: -

DNA: TGCGCCAGCAGCTTGAACTCGCAGGGACTTGGGTCCTACGAGCAGTACTTC
CDR3: CASSLNSQGLGSYEQYF
D: -
V: TRBV5-1
J: TRBJ2-7
size: -

DNA: TGTGCCAGCAGCCCACGGGTTTGGTACAATGAGCAGTTCTTC
CDR3: CASSPRVWYNEQFF
D: -
V: TRBV5-6
J: TRBJ2-1
size: once

DNA: TGTGCCAGCAGCTTGGTTCGGGACTCGCCGAGCACCTTC
CDR3: CASSLVRDSPSTF
D: -
V: TRBV5-5
J: TRBJ1-2
size: -

DNA: TGTGCCAGCAGTACAGGGGGAATGGAGACCCAGTACTTC
CDR3: CASSTGGMETQYF
D: TRBD1
V: TRBV27
J: TRBJ2-5
size: -

DNA: TGTGCCACCCAGGGGGACAGGCCTAATCAGCCCCAGCATTTT
CDR3: CATQGDRPNQPQHF
D: TRBD1
V: TRBV6-5
J: TRBJ1-5
size: -

DNA: TGTGCCATCAGTGGACCGGGACTAGAGTTATCCTACAATGAGCAGTTCTTC
CDR3: CAISGPGLELSYNEQFF
D: TRBD2
V: TRBV10-3
J: TRBJ2-1
size: -

DNA: TGTGCCAGCAGCTTAGTAGGGGGCGGAACTGAAGCTTTCTTT
CDR3: CASSLVGGGTEAFF
D: TRBD1
V: TRBV7-2
J: TRBJ1-1
size: -

DNA: TGTGCCAGCAGCTCCAGGGTTACAGATACGCAGTATTTT
CDR3: CASSSRVTDTQYF
D: -
V: TRBV7-2
J: TRBJ2-3
size: -

DNA: TGCGCCAGCAGCCAAGAGGGACAGACCCTTCTATGCTTC
CDR3: CASSQEGQTLLCF
D: TRBD1
V: TRBV4-1
J: TRBJ2-4
size: -

DNA: TGTGCCAGCACGATTCGGGACTCTGGAAACACCATATATTTT
CDR3: CASTIRDSGNTIYF
D: -
V: TRBV25-1
J: TRBJ1-3
size: -

DNA: TGTGCCAGCAGCAGACAGGGTCTGGACACTGAAGCTTTCTTT
CDR3: CASSRQGLDTEAFF
D: TRBD1
V: TRBV7-2
J: TRBJ1-1
size: -

DNA: TGTGCCAGCTCACCCGGGGCCGGGACACTCAATGAGCAGTTCTTC
CDR3: CASSPGAGTLNEQFF
D: -
V: TRBV18
J: TRBJ2-1
size: -

DNA: TGTGCCAGTAGTATTGCAGTTCAAGAGACCCAGTACTTC
CDR3: CASSIAVQETQYF
D: -
V: TRBV19
J: TRBJ2-5
size: -

DNA: TGCGCCAGCAGCTTGGCCCCAGAAAACACTGAAGCTTTCTTT
CDR3: CASSLAPENTEAFF
D: -
V: TRBV5-1
J: TRBJ1-1
size: -

DNA: TGTGCCAGCACATTCCCCTCGCTCAGTTCCTACGAGCAGTACTTC
CDR3: CASTFPSLSSYEQYF
D: -
V: TRBV5-8
J: TRBJ2-7
size: -

DNA: TGTGCCTCCGGTTGGAATGAGCAGTTCTTC
CDR3: CASGWNEQFF
D: -
V: TRBV28
J: TRBJ2-1
size: -

DNA: TGTGCCAGCAGCTTACAGGGGCAAATTAGGTATGGCTACACCTTC
CDR3: CASSLQGQIRYGYTF
D: -
V: TRBV11-3
J: TRBJ1-2
size: -

DNA: TGTGCCAGCCACAGGGAAACAGGGGCGACCTACGAGCAGTACTTC
CDR3: CASHRETGATYEQYF
D: TRBD1
V: TRBV5-4
J: TRBJ2-7
size: -